This T cell receptor (beta chain) was recovered during a study of T cell clonotyping in hematopoietic cell transplantation. Study context: Recipient samples before transplant were obtained post-cytoreduction. Whole-study results and caveats: After transplant, recipient diversity fell while pathologically expanded clonotypes grew through day 180. Graft donor and pretransplant recipient Inverse Simpson Index values predicted broader posttransplant TCR diversity.

Notes on this clone: Its antigen is not identified.

Germline-derived CDR1 and CDR2 are LNHNV and YYDKDF (reference sequence). Between the trimmed V and J ends, which lost 5 bases and 0 bases, there was a span of 14 bases. This CDR3 comprises 15 residues. The method was immunoSEQ multiplex PCR; TCRdb's version includes in-frame clones alone and lacks a portion of them. Here the sample spans tens of thousands of clones, 86% being singletons. Sample time point: recipient sample about 28 days before transplant, after cytoreduction. Samples: about 28 days before transplant, then days 30, 100 and 180 after. The rearrangement links TRBV15 to TRBJ2-7; a possible D gene is TRBD1 (5 bases). This receptor was taken from a man aged 60-69 years with biphenotypic leukemia. Some clones in this sample may be carry-over from other donors' samples. Here the sequenced sample was peripheral blood mononuclear cells, taken before stem cell transplant. The DNA for the CDR3 is TGTGCCACCAGCCCAGAGCCAGGGCGCTCCTACGAGCAGTACTTC. Its translation is CATSPEPGRSYEQYF. The whole variable domain, remainder taken from reference TRBV15 and TRBJ2-7, is DAMVIQNPRYQVTQFGKPVTLSCSQTLNHNVMYWYQQKSSQAPKLLFHYYDKDFNNEADTPDNFQSRRPNTSFCFLDIRSPGLGDTAMYLCATSPEPGRSYEQYFGPGTRLTVT.